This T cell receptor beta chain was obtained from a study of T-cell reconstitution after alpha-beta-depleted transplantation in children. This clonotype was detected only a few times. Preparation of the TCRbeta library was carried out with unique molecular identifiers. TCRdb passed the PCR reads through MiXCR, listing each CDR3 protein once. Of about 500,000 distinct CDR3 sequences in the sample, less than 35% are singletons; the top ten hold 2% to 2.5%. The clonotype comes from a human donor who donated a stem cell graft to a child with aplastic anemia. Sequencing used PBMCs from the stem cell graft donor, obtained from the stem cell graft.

The CDR3 reads CASSYSDRSLAKNIQYF. The CDR3 DNA reads as TGTGCCAGCAGTTACTCGGACAGGAGCCTAGCCAAAAACATTCAGTACTTC. The chain is built from TRBV6-5 and TRBJ2-4; 7 bases fit TRBD1. Germline CDR1 and CDR2: MNHEY and SVGAGI. Germline trimming cut 0 bases from V and 0 bases from J; bases unmatched to any gene: 5. The CDR3 covers 17 residues.